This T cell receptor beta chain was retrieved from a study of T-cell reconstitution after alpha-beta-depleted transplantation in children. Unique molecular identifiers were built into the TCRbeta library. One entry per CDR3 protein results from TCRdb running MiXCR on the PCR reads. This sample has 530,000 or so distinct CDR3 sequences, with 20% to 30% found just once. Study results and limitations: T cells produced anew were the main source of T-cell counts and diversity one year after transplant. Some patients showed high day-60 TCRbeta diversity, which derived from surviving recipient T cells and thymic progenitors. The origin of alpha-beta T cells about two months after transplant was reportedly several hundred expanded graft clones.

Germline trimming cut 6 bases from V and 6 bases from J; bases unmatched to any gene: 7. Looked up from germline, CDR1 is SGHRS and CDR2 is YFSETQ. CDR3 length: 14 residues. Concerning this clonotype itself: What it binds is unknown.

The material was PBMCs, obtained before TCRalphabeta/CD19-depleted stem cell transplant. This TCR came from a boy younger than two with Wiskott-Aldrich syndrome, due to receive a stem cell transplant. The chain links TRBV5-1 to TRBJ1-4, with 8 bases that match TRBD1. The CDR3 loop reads CASKPGQVDEKLFF. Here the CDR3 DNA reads TGCGCCAGCAAACCGGGACAGGTGGATGAAAAACTGTTTTTT.